Below are 27 T cell receptor beta chains sequenced from a single sample in a study of cytomegalovirus exposure and HLA in healthy donors. Both 60 Vbeta primers and 13 Jbeta primers went into the PCR. Measured with immunoSEQ multiplex PCR; TCRdb has only the in-frame clones, and not every one. The table lists roughly 130,000 clones, 70% to 85% of them singletons. The sequencing sample was made of PBMCs. The receptors derive from a man aged 45-65 years in good health and CMV-seronegative.

The CDR3 sequence is CASSLEASGQETQYF. CDR3 DNA: TGTGCCAGCAGCCTCGAGGCTAGCGGCCAAGAGACCCAGTACTTC. V usage is TRBV6-5 and J usage is TRBJ2-5, with TRBD2 matching 7 bases. There are 15 residues in the CDR3. V lost 6 bases and J lost 1; bases outside the gene matches: 8. CDR1 and CDR2 from the germline V gene are MNHEY and SVGAGI.

This clone was seen just once. The J gene is TRBJ2-7, the V gene TRBV19; TRBD2 aligns across 13 bases. The CDR3 consists of 16 residues. In germline, CDR1 is LNHDA, CDR2 SQIVND (reference sequence). With 5 bases clipped from V and 6 bases from J, the junction kept 10 bases outside the gene matches. CDR3 in amino acids: CASSGPTSGGIGEQYF. The CDR3 nucleotides read TGTGCCAGTAGTGGACCGACTAGCGGGGGGATCGGCGAGCAGTACTTC. Full variable domain (rest looked up from reference TRBV19 and TRBJ2-7): DGGITQSPKYLFRKEGQNVTLSCEQNLNHDAMYWYRQDPGQGLRLIYYSQIVNDFQKGDIAEGYSVSREKKESFPLTVTSAQKNPTAFYLCASSGPTSGGIGEQYFGPGTRLTVT.

The chain uses TRBV29-1 and TRBJ1-2; 8 bases match TRBD1. This CDR3 is 14 amino acids long. Per the germline V gene, CDR1 is SQVTM and CDR2 is ANQGSEA. Germline trimming cut 3 bases from V and 5 bases from J; bases unmatched to any gene: 8. The CDR3 nucleotides are TGCAGCGTTGAGGTTGTCCAGGGGGCGTATGGCTACACCTTC. Protein product: CSVEVVQGAYGYTF.

V gene TRBV27 combines with J gene TRBJ2-7; D not resolved. The CDR3 is made up of 14 amino acids. Germline CDR1 is MNHEY and CDR2 is SMNVEV (reference sequence). Trimming left V 1 base short and J 9 bases short, with 16 bases between. The CDR3: CASSLFGGLTSQYF. For the CDR3, the DNA is TGTGCCAGCAGTTTATTCGGCGGCCTGACGTCGCAGTACTTC.

The chain employs TRBV6-6 and TRBJ1-2; D uncertain. The length of the CDR3 is 14 residues. V gave up 2 bases and J gave up 6 bases, with 13 bases separating them. Germline V lookup: CDR1 MNHNY, CDR2 SVGAGI (reference sequence). The CDR3 region is CASSYMSHSDGYTF. The CDR3 DNA sequence: TGTGCCAGCAGTTACATGAGCCACTCTGATGGCTACACCTTC.

This chain joins TRBV19 and TRBJ2-2; 8 nucleotides agree with TRBD1. V gave up 7 bases and J gave up 3 bases; unmatched junction bases: 7. Per germline, CDR1 LNHDA and CDR2 SQIVND (reference sequence). CDR3 length: 15 amino acids. In nucleotides, the CDR3 is TGTGCCAGTACAGGGGGCCCAACCTACACCGGGGAGCTGTTTTTT. This translates into CASTGGPTYTGELFF.

The CDR3 protein is CASSQSPGYGYTF. The CDR3 region has the DNA TGTGCCAGCAGCCAAAGCCCGGGCTATGGCTACACCTTC. The rearrangement links TRBV4-2 to TRBJ1-2; D is unclear. This CDR3 has 13 amino acids. V lost 2 bases and J lost 4, with 8 bases in between. Germline V gene data show CDR1 as LGHNA and CDR2 as YNFKEQ.

The chain joins TRBV18 to TRBJ2-7; the match to TRBD1 covers 7 bases. Germline CDR1 is KGHSH and CDR2 is LQKENI. V lost 6 bases and J lost 4; bases outside the gene matches: 12. The CDR3 is 15 amino acids. The CDR3 DNA is TGTGCCAGCTCGCTAGCCCTAGACAGGGAGTACGAGCAGTACTTC. Amino acids: CASSLALDREYEQYF. The variable domain in full, with the rest retrieved from reference TRBV18 and TRBJ2-7, is NAGVMQNPRHLVRRRGQEARLRCSPMKGHSHVYWYRQLPEEGLKFMVYLQKENIIDESGMPKERFSAEFPKEGPSILRIQQVVRGDSAAYFCASSLALDREYEQYFGPGTRLTVT.

The V gene is TRBV4-3, the J gene TRBJ2-2; 7 nucleotides match TRBD1. Trimming cost V 1 base and J 9 bases; bases outside gene matches: 14. This CDR3 is built from 17 residues. Germline V gives CDR1 LGHNA, CDR2 YSLEER. The CDR3 here is CASSQVALGQTRRELFF. The CDR3 coding sequence is TGCGCCAGCAGCCAAGTCGCCCTGGGACAGACCCGGAGGGAGCTGTTTTTT.

The gene calls are TRBV2 and TRBJ2-3; D gene ambiguous. Trimming left V 3 bases short and J 8 bases short, with 6 bases between. Germline CDR1 SNHLY, CDR2 FYNNEI. The CDR3 runs 11 residues. CDR3 in amino acids: CASSEMSTQYF. The CDR3 region has the DNA TGTGCCAGCAGTGAGATGAGTACGCAGTATTTT.

On this clone itself: Other nucleotide sequences in the sample specify the same CDR3. V usage is TRBV19 and J usage is TRBJ1-6; 7 bases agree with TRBD1. Germline V gene sequence: CDR1 LNHDA, CDR2 SQIVND (reference sequence). The CDR3 spans 16 residues. With 7 bases clipped from V and 1 base from J, the junction kept 7 bases outside the gene matches. CDR3 sequence reads: CASTLRTGSYNSPLHF. DNA for the CDR3: TGTGCCAGTACCCTAAGGACAGGATCCTATAATTCACCCCTCCACTTT. The variable domain in full, with the rest retrieved from reference TRBV19 and TRBJ1-6, is DGGITQSPKYLFRKEGQNVTLSCEQNLNHDAMYWYRQDPGQGLRLIYYSQIVNDFQKGDIAEGYSVSREKKESFPLTVTSAQKNPTAFYLCASTLRTGSYNSPLHFGNGTRLTVT.

The gene calls are TRBV4-1 and TRBJ2-5; TRBD1 matches 7 bases. The end of the DNA aligns better with TRBJ2-7, so the J call may be wrong. Germline V lookup: CDR1 MGHRA, CDR2 YSYEKL. The CDR3 runs to 13 residues. The CDR3 DNA reads TGCGCCAGCAGCCAAGACAGGGGGTACGAGCAGTACTTC. Protein product: CASSQDRGYEQYF.

The chain combines TRBV19 with TRBJ1-2, with a tentative D call TRBD1 (6 bases). The V gene lost 5 bases and the J gene lost 6 bases, with 19 bases spanning the gap. CDR1 is LNHDA and CDR2 is SQIVND in the germline V gene (reference sequence). The CDR3 is made up of 15 amino acids. CDR3 nucleotide sequence: TGTGCCAGTAGTTCAACCCACAGGGTGGCTGATGGCTACACCTTC. Translating it yields CASSSTHRVADGYTF.

This clone appeared a single time. This chain connects TRBV5-1 to TRBJ2-2; a weak D match, TRBD2 (5 bases). Germline V gene sequence: CDR1 SGHRS, CDR2 YFSETQ. The CDR3 has 15 residues. V was trimmed by 2 bases and J by 3 bases, leaving 11 bases between them. The CDR3 protein is CASSLQAADTGELFF. Written as DNA, the CDR3 is TGCGCCAGCAGCTTACAAGCGGCGGACACCGGGGAGCTGTTTTTT. The full variable domain, with the rest looked up from reference TRBV5-1 and TRBJ2-2, is KAGVTQTPRYLIKTRGQQVTLSCSPISGHRSVSWYQQTPGQGLQFLFEYFSETQRNKGNFPGRFSGRQFSNSRSEMNVSTLELGDSALYLCASSLQAADTGELFFGEGSRLTVL.

The chain employs TRBV2 and TRBJ2-7; 8 bases align to TRBD2. V shed 2 bases and J 5 bases; nucleotides not matched to a gene: 8. Germline V gene data show CDR1 as SNHLY and CDR2 as FYNNEI. This CDR3 has 15 residues. CDR3 in amino acids: CASSELGTSLHEQYF. The DNA of the CDR3 is TGTGCCAGCAGTGAATTGGGGACTAGTTTACACGAGCAGTACTTC.

The chain couples TRBV27 to TRBJ2-4; 10 nucleotides agree with TRBD1. V shed 6 bases and J 8 bases; nucleotides not matched to a gene: 4. CDR1 is MNHEY and CDR2 is SMNVEV in the germline V gene (reference sequence). The CDR3 length is 13 residues. The CDR3 DNA is TGTGCCAGCAGAGTGGGACAGGGGTACATTCAGTACTTC. This gives the protein CASRVGQGYIQYF.

V gene TRBV9 combines with J gene TRBJ2-3; 12 positions agree with TRBD2. Germline CDR1 is SGDLS and CDR2 is YYNGEE. The J segment lost 8 bases and the V segment lost 1 base, leaving 8 bases of the junction unmatched. This CDR3 is built from 16 residues. This CDR3 reads CASSVTSGGPLTTQYF. The CDR3 nucleotides are TGTGCCAGCAGCGTAACTAGCGGGGGGCCCCTCACTACGCAGTATTTT. Filled out from reference TRBV9 and TRBJ2-3, the complete variable domain reads DSGVTQTPKHLITATGQRVTLRCSPRSGDLSVYWYQQSLDQGLQFLIQYYNGEERAKGNILERFSAQQFPDLHSELNLSSLELGDSALYFCASSVTSGGPLTTQYFGPGTRLTVL.

The genes are TRBV5-1 and TRBJ1-4; D is uncertain. CDR3 length: 15 residues. The germline gives CDR1 SGHRS, CDR2 YFSETQ. V gave up 0 bases and J gave up 8 bases, with 14 bases separating them. Here the CDR3 DNA reads TGCGCCAGCAGCTTGGCCACCGGGATCAACGAAAAACTGTTTTTT. It encodes CASSLATGINEKLFF.

The chain carries TRBV4-1 and TRBJ2-3, with TRBD2 matching over 7 bases. The CDR3 totals 14 residues. The germline gives CDR1 MGHRA, CDR2 YSYEKL. The junction had 8 bases not matched to a gene; V was cut back by 4 bases and J by 7 bases. The CDR3 nucleotides read TGCGCCAGCAGCCCCCTGACTAGCCGGAATACGCAGTATTTT. Amino acid sequence: CASSPLTSRNTQYF.

J is TRBJ2-7 and V is TRBV25-1; 9 nucleotides agree with TRBD1. Germline V gene lookup returns CDR1 MGHDK and CDR2 SYGVNS. The CDR3 runs 14 residues. The trim removed 3 bases at V and 0 bases at J, leaving 0 bases unmatched. CDR3 residues: CASSEDRGSYEQYF. The CDR3 DNA follows: TGTGCCAGCAGTGAGGACAGGGGCTCCTACGAGCAGTACTTC.

This chain joins TRBV7-2 and TRBJ1-1, with 7 bases fitting TRBD1. The ends lost 5 bases at V and 4 bases at J; junction bases unmatched: 4. Germline lookup yields CDR1 SGHTA and CDR2 FQGNSA. The CDR3 sequence is 13 residues long. The CDR3 sequence is CASSRQGTTEAFF. The CDR3 coding sequence is TGTGCCAGCAGCCGACAGGGTACCACTGAAGCTTTCTTT.

This chain links TRBV6-5 with TRBJ2-1, with D perhaps matching TRBD2 (5 bases). In germline, CDR1 is MNHEY, CDR2 SVGAGI. CDR3 length: 12 residues. V was pared by 0 bases and J by 14 bases, with 11 bases between. CDR3 amino acids: CASSYSGWGEFF. The CDR3 DNA sequence: TGTGCCAGCAGTTACTCGGGATGGGGAGAGTTCTTC.

The chain links TRBV5-1 to TRBJ2-2; D is unclear. V was pared by 4 bases and J by 6 bases, with 7 bases between. The CDR3 consists of 12 residues. The germline V gene encodes CDR1 SGHRS and CDR2 YFSETQ. Here the CDR3 DNA reads TGCGCCAGCAGCCCCGGGTCCGGGGAGCTGTTTTTT. This codes for CASSPGSGELFF.

The sample holds one count of this clone. The chain couples TRBV5-4 to TRBJ2-1, with 8 bases that match TRBD2. Trimming removed 4 bases from V and 4 bases from J; junction bases left unmatched: 7. The CDR3 contains 15 residues. Germline V gene data show CDR1 as SGHNT and CDR2 as YYREEE (reference sequence). DNA of the CDR3: TGTGCCAGCAGCCCTGGCAGCGGGGGATACAATGAGCAGTTCTTC. It translates to CASSPGSGGYNEQFF.

The rearrangement links TRBV7-3 to TRBJ2-3, with 14 bases that match TRBD2. Germline lookup yields CDR1 SGHTA and CDR2 FQGTGA. The V segment lost 4 bases and the J segment 5 bases; nucleotides outside the gene matches: 5. This CDR3 contains 16 residues. The CDR3: CASSWGLAGALDTQYF. As DNA, the CDR3 is TGTGCCAGCAGCTGGGGACTAGCGGGGGCCCTAGATACGCAGTATTTT.

The chain recombines TRBV7-3 with TRBJ1-4; a possible D gene is TRBD1 (6 bases). V lost 4 bases, J lost 7 bases, and 10 bases lay in between. The CDR3 length is 13 residues. Per germline, CDR1 SGHTA and CDR2 FQGTGA. The CDR3 sequence: CASSSMTGEKLFF. The CDR3 region has the DNA TGTGCCAGCAGCTCCATGACAGGTGAAAAACTGTTTTTT. The variable domain in full, with the rest retrieved from reference TRBV7-3 and TRBJ1-4, is GAGVSQTPSNKVTEKGKYVELRCDPISGHTALYWYRQSLGQGPEFLIYFQGTGAADDSGLPNDRFFAVRPEGSVSTLKIQRTERGDSAVYLCASSSMTGEKLFFGSGTQLSVL.

This chain uses TRBV9 with TRBJ2-1; D may be TRBD2 (6 bases). Germline CDR1 is SGDLS and CDR2 is YYNGEE. The CDR3 spans 15 residues. V was pared by 6 bases and J by 5 bases, with 18 bases between. The CDR3 nucleotides are TGTGCCAGCACCCCGGACGGTAGCGGCAACAATGAGCAGTTCTTC. Translating it yields CASTPDGSGNNEQFF.